These 9 T cell receptor beta chains share one sample of origin, sequenced in a study of breast tumors, draining lymph nodes, adjacent tissues. Breast cancer patients provided tissue from their axillary draining lymph nodes. TCRdb ran MiXCR on the multiplex PCR reads and lists one entry per CDR3 protein. The data show about 230,000 distinct CDR3 sequences, around 32% seen once. The sequencing input was axillary lymph node tissue. These TCRs come from a female donor with breast cancer. Some clones in this sample may be carry-over from other donors' samples.

The chain carries TRBV15 and TRBJ2-1; D is undetermined. This CDR3 spans 14 amino acids. Between the trimmed V and J ends, which lost 0 bases and 5 bases, there was a span of 8 bases. Germline V gene lookup returns CDR1 LNHNV and CDR2 YYDKDF (reference sequence). CDR3 amino acids: CATSRDDGDNEQFF. The CDR3 bases are TGTGCCACCAGCAGAGACGATGGGGACAATGAGCAGTTCTTC.

This clonotype was picked up a small number of times. A much bigger clone sits one base away, suggesting this may be a read error. This sequence joins TRBV7-9 and TRBJ1-2; tentative D call: TRBD1 (5 bases). Germline V gene lookup returns CDR1 SEHNR and CDR2 FQNEAQ (reference sequence). The CDR3 has 15 amino acids. CDR3 residues: CASSLFSGANYGYPF. For the CDR3, the DNA is TGTGCCAGCAGCTTATTTAGCGGGGCTAACTATGGCTACCCCTTC.

On this clonotype itself: This may come from a read error, since a much larger clone is one base off. V usage is TRBV28 and J usage is TRBJ1-2; D call uncertain. Germline V gene sequence: CDR1 MDHEN, CDR2 SYDVKM. The CDR3 has 13 amino acids. The CDR3 DNA sequence: TGTGCCAGCAGGGGAACACCATCCTATAGCTACACCTTC. It encodes CASRGTPSYSYTF.

This clonotype was detected ten times or more. For the CDR3, the DNA is TGTGCCAGTAGTACACCGGCGACGTCACAGCGTCGGTACACCATATATTTT. Residues: CASSTPATSQRRYTIYF. The chain couples TRBV19 to TRBJ1-3; D is undetermined. CDR3 size: 17 residues. V was shortened by 4 bases and J by 8 bases, with 24 bases between the two germline ends. Germline V CDR1 and CDR2: LNHDA, SQIVND (reference sequence).

This clonotype showed up many times. This sequence joins TRBV5-1 and TRBJ2-1; 11 bases match TRBD2. The V and J ends lost 4 bases and 4 bases, in that order; junction bases with no gene match: 7. Germline values: CDR1 SGHRS, CDR2 YFSETQ. The CDR3 consists of 16 residues. The CDR3 is CASSGFGTSGYNEQFF. DNA for the CDR3: TGCGCCAGCAGCGGATTCGGGACTAGCGGATACAATGAGCAGTTCTTC.

This chain joins TRBV5-1 and TRBJ2-7; 14 bases are shared with TRBD2. This CDR3 has 15 residues. V lost 4 bases to trimming and J lost 7 bases; unmatched junction nucleotides: 7. CDR1 is SGHRS and CDR2 is YFSETQ in the germline V gene. The CDR3 is CASSRGLAGDSEQYF. Here the CDR3 DNA reads TGCGCCAGCAGCAGGGGACTAGCGGGAGATAGTGAGCAGTACTTC.

Many counts were recorded for this clonotype. The rearrangement links TRBV2 to TRBJ1-4; D possibly corresponds to TRBD1 (6 bases). The CDR3 is 12 residues long. The germline CDR1 and CDR2 sequences are SNHLY and FYNNEI. The V end was cut by 3 bases, the J end by 14 bases, with 13 bases between. CDR3 bases: TGTGCCAGCAGTGAGGTCAGGGGATATCTGTTTTTT. It codes for CASSEVRGYLFF.

Worth noting for this clonotype: No conserved phenylalanine or tryptophan ends this CDR3, so it is likely a read error. Because the CDR3's place on the DNA is in doubt, the DNA is left out and the CDR3 is given as listed by TCRdb. The chain combines TRBV29-1 with TRBJ2-1; the table's D call, TRBD1, has no DNA check behind it. Inclusive of both ends, the CDR3 amounts to 8 amino acids. CDR1 SQVTM and CDR2 ANQGSEA come from the germline V gene. The CDR3 loop is CSVEAGVY.

This clonotype was seen ten or more times. This sequence joins TRBV4-2 and TRBJ1-6; the D gene is possibly TRBD1 (5 bases). Germline V gene sequence: CDR1 LGHNA, CDR2 YNFKEQ. Trimming left V 0 bases short and J 12 bases short, with 15 bases between. The CDR3 sequence is 15 residues long. CDR3 amino acids: CASSQDDSRGLPLHF. The CDR3 DNA is TGTGCCAGCAGCCAAGATGACAGTCGTGGGCTACCCCTCCACTTT.